The 25 T cell receptor beta chains presented below share a single source sample, sequenced in a study of CD8 T cells in ankylosing spondylitis. From the 5' RACE reads, TCRdb called clonotypes with MiXCR, one entry per CDR3 protein. The data show 180,000 or so distinct CDR3 sequences, around 10% seen once. Sequences were obtained from blood, either unsorted or a sorted T cell fraction (not recorded which). These receptors were collected from a male donor with ankylosing spondylitis or in good health (not recorded which).

This clonotype was counted many times. The chain carries TRBV2 and TRBJ1-2; possibly TRBD1 for D (6 bases). This CDR3 spans 15 amino acids. Germline values: CDR1 SNHLY, CDR2 FYNNEI. Between the trimmed V and J ends, which lost 4 bases and 0 bases, there was a span of 12 bases. The DNA of the CDR3 is TGTGCCAGCAGTGCCGACAGGCAAACTAACTATGGCTACACCTTC. Its protein is CASSADRQTNYGYTF.

Many counts were recorded for this clonotype. This chain links TRBV6-5 with TRBJ1-2; 9 bases map to TRBD1. This CDR3 comprises 17 residues. Germline V CDR1 and CDR2: MNHEY, SVGAGI. Losses at the gene ends were 2 bases for V and 4 bases for J; bases not matched to a gene: 11. The CDR3 loop is CASSYIRTGGGGYGYTF. CDR3 bases: TGTGCCAGCAGTTACATCCGTACAGGGGGCGGAGGCTATGGCTACACCTTC.

This clonotype occurred a few times. The chain links TRBV20-1 to TRBJ2-1; 9 bases fit TRBD2. Germline V gene sequence: CDR1 DFQATT, CDR2 SNEGSKA (reference sequence). The CDR3 runs to 14 residues. J was trimmed by 5 bases and V by 5 bases; bases with no gene match: 7. CDR3 bases: TGCAGTGCTCCCCCGGGACTAGCCGACAATGAGCAGTTCTTC. Translated: CSAPPGLADNEQFF.

This clonotype was counted ten times or more. The J gene is TRBJ2-5, the V gene TRBV5-1; D is uncertain. V was pared by 2 bases and J by 2 bases, with 10 bases between. The CDR3 consists of 14 residues. From germline, CDR1 is SGHRS and CDR2 YFSETQ. CDR3 residues: CASSFSGLQETQYF. The CDR3 region has the DNA TGCGCCAGCAGCTTTTCCGGGCTACAAGAGACCCAGTACTTC.

The V gene is TRBV6-1, the J gene TRBJ1-5; 7 bases line up with TRBD1. Germline loops: CDR1 MNHNS, CDR2 SASEGT. The CDR3 covers 16 residues. J gave up 0 bases and V 4 bases, and 6 bases lay outside the gene matches. CDR3 loop: CASSAGTASSNQPQHF. CDR3 DNA sequence: TGTGCCAGCAGTGCCGGGACAGCTTCTAGCAATCAGCCCCAGCATTTT.

This clonotype was counted at least ten times. V and J are TRBV9 and TRBJ2-2; D may be TRBD2 (5 bases). Trimming shortened V by 3 bases and J by 1 base, and 13 bases separated the two germline ends. CDR3 length equals 16 residues. Germline V gene data show CDR1 as SGDLS and CDR2 as YYNGEE. The DNA for the CDR3 is TGTGCCAGCAGCGCCTGGAGCGGAGTGAACACCGGGGAGCTGTTTTTT. Translation gives CASSAWSGVNTGELFF.

This rearrangement joins TRBV11-1 to TRBJ2-2, with 14 bases fitting TRBD2. Trimming took 5 bases from V and 4 from J; bases not matched to a gene: 9. In germline, CDR1 is SGHAT, CDR2 FQDESV (reference sequence). CDR3 length: 18 residues. CDR3 sequence reads: CASSPRGTSGSRTGELFF. The CDR3, as DNA: TGTGCCAGCAGCCCTAGAGGGACTAGCGGGAGTCGCACCGGGGAGCTGTTTTTT.

This clonotype was seen at least ten times. The V gene is TRBV20-1, the J gene TRBJ2-1; weak D call: TRBD2 (6 bases). Per germline, CDR1 DFQATT and CDR2 SNEGSKA (reference sequence). V gave up 7 bases and J gave up 3 bases, with 10 bases separating them. The CDR3 is made up of 12 amino acids. CDR3 bases: TGCAGTGTCCCGCGGGACTACAATGAGCAGTTCTTC. Its translation is CSVPRDYNEQFF.

The table lists this clonotype with many counts. The rearrangement uses TRBV14 and TRBJ2-7; D call uncertain. Trimming took off 0 bases at V and 3 bases at J, with 6 bases between the two ends. From germline, CDR1 is SGHDN and CDR2 FVKESK. The CDR3 covers 13 residues. The CDR3 is CASSQETDYEQYF. The CDR3 bases are TGTGCCAGCAGCCAAGAGACCGACTACGAGCAGTACTTC.

This clonotype was detected many times. The genes are TRBV5-1 and TRBJ2-1; the match to TRBD2 covers 7 bases. V was clipped by 1 base and J by 4 bases; unmatched bases: 8. The length of the CDR3 is 16 residues. Per germline, CDR1 SGHRS and CDR2 YFSETQ. CDR3 sequence (DNA): TGCGCCAGCAGCTTGATGGGCGGGAGCAATTACAATGAGCAGTTCTTC. The encoded protein is CASSLMGGSNYNEQFF.

The rearrangement links TRBV7-2 to TRBJ2-5; TRBD2 might be the D (5 bases). The CDR3 has 15 amino acids. The germline gives CDR1 SGHTA, CDR2 FQGNSA. Trimming shortened V by 0 bases and J by 1 base, and 9 bases separated the two germline ends. The CDR3 DNA reads as TGTGCCAGCAGCTTAGCGACGACTACCCAAGAGACCCAGTACTTC. It yields the protein CASSLATTTQETQYF.

This clonotype has ten or more counts. The chain recombines TRBV6-5 with TRBJ2-4; possible D gene TRBD2, 5 bases. The CDR3 is 12 amino acids. The V gene's germline CDR1 is MNHEY and CDR2 SVGAGI. V was shortened by 8 bases and J by 9 bases, with 14 bases between the two germline ends. In DNA form, the CDR3 reads TGTGCCAGCTCCCCGGGGTTCGGCATTCAGTACTTC. Translation: CASSPGFGIQYF.

This clonotype was counted between two and nine times. The chain combines TRBV7-2 with TRBJ2-2, with 8 bases identical to TRBD1. The CDR3 has 14 residues. CDR1 is SGHTA and CDR2 is FQGNSA in the germline V gene. The junction had 6 bases not matched to a gene; V was cut back by 6 bases and J by 6 bases. The CDR3 region is CASRRQGIAGELFF. For the CDR3, the DNA is TGTGCCAGCAGGAGACAGGGGATCGCCGGGGAGCTGTTTTTT.

This clonotype was seen only a few times. This chain uses TRBV5-5 with TRBJ2-7; either TRBD1 or TRBD2 may supply D (5 bases each). There are 16 residues in the CDR3. Germline CDR1 reads SGHKS; CDR2 reads YYEKEE (reference sequence). Trimming removed 0 bases from V and 0 bases from J, with 13 bases in between. The chain's CDR3 is CASSLELWGSSYEQYF. CDR3 nucleotide sequence: TGTGCCAGCAGCTTGGAGCTTTGGGGGAGCTCCTACGAGCAGTACTTC.

This clonotype has at least ten counts. The gene calls are TRBV5-1 and TRBJ2-3; possibly TRBD1 for D (6 bases). Trimming left V 4 bases short and J 0 bases short, with 18 bases between. CDR3 length: 17 amino acids. In germline, CDR1 is SGHRS, CDR2 YFSETQ. The CDR3 loop is CASSGGVTATSTDTQYF. CDR3 nucleotide sequence: TGCGCCAGCAGCGGGGGCGTGACAGCCACTAGCACAGATACGCAGTATTTT.

Ten or more counts support this clonotype. V gene TRBV7-2 combines with J gene TRBJ2-7; D might be TRBD1 (6 bases). The V gene lost 3 bases and the J gene lost 7 bases, with 10 bases spanning the gap. In germline, CDR1 is SGHTA, CDR2 FQGNSA. The CDR3 contains 12 residues. CDR3: CASSFSRGEQYF. The CDR3 DNA reads TGTGCCAGCAGCTTTTCAAGGGGGGAGCAGTACTTC.

This clonotype was counted ten times or more. The CDR3: CASSQDPSGPNTGELFF. The CDR3 nucleotides read TGCGCCAGCAGCCAAGACCCTAGCGGTCCGAACACCGGGGAGCTGTTTTTT. The chain joins TRBV4-1 to TRBJ2-2; 7 nucleotides line up with TRBD2. Losses at the gene ends were 0 bases for V and 0 bases for J; bases not matched to a gene: 4. CDR3 length: 17 amino acids. The V gene's germline CDR1 is MGHRA and CDR2 YSYEKL.

This clonotype was counted ten times or more. The chain carries TRBV10-3 and TRBJ2-2; 9 positions agree with TRBD2. Germline V gene lookup returns CDR1 ENHRY and CDR2 SYGVKD. The CDR3 is 13 residues long. Unmatched junction bases numbered 8, after V lost 11 bases and J lost 7 bases. The DNA for the CDR3 is TGTGCCCTCCAGCGGGGGGCCCACGGGGAGCTGTTTTTT. Amino acid sequence: CALQRGAHGELFF.

The genes are TRBV7-9 and TRBJ2-1, with 12 bases identical to TRBD2. Trimming cost V 0 bases and J 6 bases; bases outside gene matches: 3. Germline loops: CDR1 SEHNR, CDR2 FQNEAQ (reference sequence). The CDR3 is made up of 16 amino acids. The DNA for the CDR3 is TGTGCCAGCAGCTTAGCGCGGACTAGCGGGATCAATGAGCAGTTCTTC. As protein: CASSLARTSGINEQFF.

This clonotype was seen repeatedly, ten times or more. This chain uses TRBV4-3 with TRBJ2-3, with 10 nucleotides matching TRBD2. Germline V gene data show CDR1 as LGHNA and CDR2 as YSLEER. V was pared by 0 bases and J by 1 base, with 4 bases of the junction left unmatched. This CDR3 comprises 17 residues. CDR3 region: CASSQDWLAGGTDTQYF. The CDR3 region has the DNA TGCGCCAGCAGCCAAGATTGGCTAGCGGGGGGCACAGATACGCAGTATTTT.

The chain combines TRBV18 with TRBJ2-1; D is unresolved. With 3 bases removed from V and 0 bases from J, the gap between germline ends came to 12 bases. The germline V gene encodes CDR1 KGHSH and CDR2 LQKENI. The CDR3 spans 16 residues. CDR3 nucleotide sequence: TGTGCCAGCTCACCGAACTCAGGTGTCTCCTACAATGAGCAGTTCTTC. It is translated as CASSPNSGVSYNEQFF. The variable domain in full, completed from reference TRBV18 and TRBJ2-1, reads NAGVMQNPRHLVRRRGQEARLRCSPMKGHSHVYWYRQLPEEGLKFMVYLQKENIIDESGMPKERFSAEFPKEGPSILRIQQVVRGDSAAYFCASSPNSGVSYNEQFFGPGTRLTVL.

This clonotype was counted many times. An end of the junction does not agree with germline; a read error may underlie this. This sequence joins TRBV5-1 and TRBJ2-1; 10 nucleotides match TRBD1. The germline gives CDR1 SGHRS, CDR2 YFSETQ. The CDR3 runs to 15 residues. The CDR3 here is CASSSGQGAYNEQFF. The CDR3 DNA sequence: TGTGCCAGCAGTTCAGGACAGGGGGCCTACAATGAGCAGTTCTTC.

This clonotype was counted many times. The V and J genes are TRBV6-1 and TRBJ1-2; possibly TRBD1 for D (5 bases). Germline values: CDR1 MNHNS, CDR2 SASEGT. Trimming shortened V by 6 bases and J by 8 bases, and 25 bases separated the two germline ends. CDR3 length equals 16 residues. The CDR3 spells CASSQGETKTTGGYTF. The CDR3 region has the DNA TGTGCCAGCAGCCAGGGCGAGACGAAAACCACGGGGGGCTACACCTTC.

The chain links TRBV5-1 to TRBJ1-3; no firm D call. The CDR3 is made up of 16 amino acids. V gave up 0 bases and J gave up 0 bases, with 10 bases separating them. From germline, CDR1 is SGHRS and CDR2 YFSETQ. CDR3 DNA: TGCGCCAGCAGCTTGGATGCAGCTCCCTCTGGAAACACCATATATTTT. Amino acids: CASSLDAAPSGNTIYF. Together with reference TRBV5-1 and TRBJ1-3, the CDR3 gives the full variable domain: KAGVTQTPRYLIKTRGQQVTLSCSPISGHRSVSWYQQTPGQGLQFLFEYFSETQRNKGNFPGRFSGRQFSNSRSEMNVSTLELGDSALYLCASSLDAAPSGNTIYFGEGSWLTVV.

Remarks on this clonotype: A much bigger clone sits one base away, suggesting this may be a read error. The chain couples TRBV11-2 to TRBJ2-5; a possible D gene is TRBD2 (6 bases). The length of the CDR3 is 14 residues. Germline CDR1 is SGHAT and CDR2 is FQNNGV. The DNA of the CDR3 is TGTGTCAGCAGCCCCTGGGACTTCCAAGAGACCCAGTACTTC. It is translated as CVSSPWDFQETQYF.